The source of this T cell receptor (beta chain) is a study of technical replicates of blood from a few donors. Libraries were prepared by immunoSEQ multiplex PCR; TCRdb keeps only in-frame clonotypes and omits some of them. Among fewer than 20,000 clones listed, approximately 84% were seen once. From germline, CDR1 is SNHLY and CDR2 FYNNEI. The CDR3 length is 15 residues. After removal of 6 bases from V and 5 bases from J, the junction contained 7 bases not matched to a gene. The sample was PBMCs. The origin of this receptor is a human donor in good health. The V and J genes are TRBV2 and TRBJ2-2; 9 bases are shared with TRBD2. The chain's CDR3 is CASSVAGAGTGELFF. Written as DNA, the CDR3 is TGTGCCAGCAGCGTAGCGGGAGCAGGGACCGGGGAGCTGTTTTTT.